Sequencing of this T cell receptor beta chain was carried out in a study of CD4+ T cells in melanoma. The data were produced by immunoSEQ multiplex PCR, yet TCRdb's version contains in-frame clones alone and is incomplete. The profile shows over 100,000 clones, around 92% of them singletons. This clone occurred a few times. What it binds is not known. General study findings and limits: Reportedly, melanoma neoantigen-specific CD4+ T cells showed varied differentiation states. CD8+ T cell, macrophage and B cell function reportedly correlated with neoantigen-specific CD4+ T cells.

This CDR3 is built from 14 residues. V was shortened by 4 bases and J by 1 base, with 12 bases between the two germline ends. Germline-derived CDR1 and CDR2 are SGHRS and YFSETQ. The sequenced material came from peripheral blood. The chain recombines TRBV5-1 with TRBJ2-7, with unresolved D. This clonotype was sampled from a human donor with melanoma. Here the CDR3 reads CASSIDPLSYEQYF. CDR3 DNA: TGCGCCAGCAGCATCGACCCTCTTTCCTACGAGCAGTACTTC.